The 18 T cell receptor beta chains listed next were all sequenced from one sample in a study of early T cells in non-severe SARS-CoV-2 infection. MiXCR, run by TCRdb on the 5' RACE reads, gives a single entry per CDR3 protein. The sample records about 49,000 distinct CDR3 sequences, approximately 12% being singletons. Input material: whole blood. Receptors originate from an adult who was a healthcare worker with PCR-confirmed SARS-CoV-2 infection or an uninfected control (not recorded which).

This clonotype was found once. The rearrangement links TRBV6-1 to TRBJ1-1; maybe TRBD1 (5 bases). The CDR3 covers 16 residues. CDR1 is MNHNS and CDR2 is SASEGT in the germline V gene. The V end lost 6 bases, the J end lost 0 bases, and 17 bases lay between the germline ends. CDR3 coding DNA: TGTGCCAGCAGGGCGTCGGGCAGGGCACTGAACACTGAAGCTTTCTTT. The encoded protein is CASRASGRALNTEAFF.

This clonotype was found a few times. V usage is TRBV7-6 and J usage is TRBJ2-1; D assignment may be TRBD1 or TRBD2 (6 bases each). Germline V gene lookup returns CDR1 SGHVS and CDR2 FNYEAQ. The CDR3 covers 14 residues. The V end lost 5 bases, the J end lost 6 bases, and 14 bases lay between the germline ends. In nucleotides, the CDR3 is TGTGCCAGCAGCAGACACAGGGAGGCCAATGAGCAGTTCTTC. Protein: CASSRHREANEQFF.

This clonotype was detected many times. CDR3 bases: TGTGCCACCAGTGACCGCATAAGGACAAGACCCTACGAGCAGTACTTC. Its translation is CATSDRIRTRPYEQYF. This chain connects TRBV24-1 to TRBJ2-7, with a weak D call TRBD1 (5 bases). Germline V gives CDR1 KGHDR, CDR2 SFDVKD. The V end was cut by 4 bases, the J end by 2 bases, with 17 bases between. This CDR3 region has 16 residues.

This clonotype was detected only a few times. The rearrangement joins TRBV27 to TRBJ1-5; no firm D call. There are 13 residues in the CDR3. V gave up 6 bases and J gave up 2 bases, with 8 bases separating them. Germline CDR1 reads MNHEY; CDR2 reads SMNVEV (reference sequence). The CDR3 coding sequence is TGTGCCAGCAGCGACACCGGCAATCAGCCCCAGCATTTT. Amino acids: CASSDTGNQPQHF.

Only a few counts were recorded for this clonotype. The V gene is TRBV3-1, the J gene TRBJ2-7; D is perhaps TRBD1 or TRBD2 (5 bases each). V lost 5 bases to trimming and J lost 6 bases, with 11 bases between them. The CDR3 is made up of 12 amino acids. Per germline, CDR1 LGHDT and CDR2 YNNKEL (reference sequence). The CDR3 spells CASSEGRVEQYF. CDR3 in DNA: TGTGCCAGCAGCGAGGGCAGGGTCGAGCAGTACTTC.

The V and J genes are TRBV7-9 and TRBJ2-7; TRBD2 matches at 11 bases. V shed 5 bases and J 5 bases; nucleotides not matched to a gene: 5. The CDR3 runs to 14 residues. CDR1 is SEHNR, CDR2 FQNEAQ, per germline (reference sequence). CDR3 nucleotide sequence: TGTGCCAGCAGCGGTAGCGGGGGGGACAACGAGCAGTACTTC. Its protein is CASSGSGGDNEQYF. The entire variable domain, with the rest obtained from reference TRBV7-9 and TRBJ2-7, is as follows: DTGVSQNPRHKITKRGQNVTFRCDPISEHNRLYWYRQTLGQGPEFLTYFQNEAQLEKSRLLSDRFSAERPKGSFSTLEIQRTEQGDSAMYLCASSGSGGDNEQYFGPGTRLTVT.

This clonotype was seen repeatedly, ten times or more. The chain couples TRBV4-1 to TRBJ1-1; D is unresolved. The CDR3 is 16 amino acids. Germline CDR1 is MGHRA and CDR2 is YSYEKL. Trimming shortened V by 1 base and J by 3 bases, and 15 bases separated the two germline ends. CDR3 region: CASSQVDLVMYTEAFF. The CDR3 DNA sequence: TGCGCCAGCAGCCAAGTGGACCTCGTAATGTACACTGAAGCTTTCTTT.

This clonotype was seen ten or more times. The J gene is TRBJ2-1, the V gene TRBV28; 7 bases are a match to TRBD2. The CDR3 runs to 14 residues. Germline CDR1 and CDR2: MDHEN and SYDVKM. The V segment lost 8 bases and the J segment 2 bases; nucleotides outside the gene matches: 6. The CDR3 DNA follows: TGTGCCAGCGTTGGTGGGGGGGCCTACAATGAGCAGTTCTTC. The encoded protein is CASVGGGAYNEQFF.

This clonotype showed up just a few times. The rearrangement uses TRBV6-5 and TRBJ1-5; D not certain. V was clipped by 3 bases and J by 2 bases, with 8 bases between them. This CDR3 contains 14 residues. The germline CDR1 and CDR2 sequences are MNHEY and SVGAGI. The CDR3 nucleotides are TGTGCCAGCAGTTATGGGGAAGGCAATCAGCCCCAGCATTTT. Encoded protein: CASSYGEGNQPQHF.

Ten or more counts support this clonotype. The V and J genes are TRBV6-2 or TRBV6-3 and TRBJ1-6; D gene ambiguous. The CDR3 is 15 residues long. V was pared by 6 bases and J by 7 bases, with 16 bases between. CDR1 and CDR2 from the germline V gene are MNHEY and SVGEGT. CDR3: CASSYSGPGNSPLHF. The CDR3, as DNA: TGTGCCAGCAGCTATTCTGGGCCTGGGAATTCACCCCTCCACTTT.

At least ten counts were recorded for this clonotype. The CDR3 DNA is TGCAGCGTCCGGGATAACTATGGCTACACCTTC. Its translation: CSVRDNYGYTF. V usage is TRBV29-1 and J usage is TRBJ1-2; D is ambiguous. The CDR3 has 11 amino acids. Germline assignment: CDR1 SQVTM and CDR2 ANQGSEA. Trimming took 6 bases from V and 1 from J, leaving 6 bases between them.

This clonotype was detected ten times or more. This sequence joins TRBV28 and TRBJ2-5; weak D call: TRBD1 (6 bases). The CDR3 contains 15 residues. Germline CDR1 reads MDHEN; CDR2 reads SYDVKM. V lost 6 bases and J lost 2, with 16 bases in between. CDR3 loop: CASSSTLDRQETQYF. The CDR3 DNA reads TGTGCCAGCAGCTCTACCCTTGACAGGCAAGAGACCCAGTACTTC.

This chain joins TRBV5-1 and TRBJ2-1, with 8 bases matching TRBD1. V was clipped by 0 bases and J by 6 bases; unmatched bases: 2. The CDR3 has 14 amino acids. CDR1 SGHRS and CDR2 YFSETQ come from the germline V gene. The CDR3 DNA is TGCGCCAGCAGCTTGGGAACAGGGGGCAATGAGCAGTTCTTC. Its translation: CASSLGTGGNEQFF.

This clonotype was seen many times. The J gene is TRBJ2-7, the V gene TRBV7-9; TRBD1 is a possible D gene (6 bases). CDR3 length: 16 amino acids. V lost 3 bases and J 2 bases, leaving 17 bases between the germline ends. Looked up from germline, CDR1 is SEHNR and CDR2 is FQNEAQ (reference sequence). CDR3 region: CASSFAGQRVPYEQYF. The CDR3 region has the DNA TGTGCCAGCAGCTTCGCTGGACAGCGAGTCCCCTACGAGCAGTACTTC. Full variable domain (missing parts from reference TRBV7-9 and TRBJ2-7): DTGVSQNPRHKITKRGQNVTFRCDPISEHNRLYWYRQTLGQGPEFLTYFQNEAQLEKSRLLSDRFSAERPKGSFSTLEIQRTEQGDSAMYLCASSFAGQRVPYEQYFGPGTRLTVT.

This clonotype was found a few times. The chain has TRBV27 and TRBJ2-7; D might be TRBD2 (6 bases). Germline-derived CDR1 and CDR2 are MNHEY and SMNVEV (reference sequence). This CDR3 has 15 amino acids. Deletions cut 2 bases from V and 3 bases from J, with 14 bases between. DNA of the CDR3: TGTGCCAGCAGTTTAGGCTACACAGCGGGCTACGAGCAGTACTTC. It codes for CASSLGYTAGYEQYF.

This clonotype was counted many times. J is TRBJ2-3 and V is TRBV5-6, with D possibly being TRBD1 (6 bases). The length of the CDR3 is 16 residues. Germline values: CDR1 SGHDT, CDR2 YYEEEE. V gave up 0 bases and J gave up 2 bases, with 13 bases separating them. The CDR3 loop is CASSLAPDSITDTQYF. The CDR3 DNA is TGTGCCAGCAGCTTGGCCCCGGACAGTATCACAGATACGCAGTATTTT.

The table lists this clonotype with many counts. The genes are TRBV18 and TRBJ2-1; weak D call: TRBD2 (6 bases). V was pared by 6 bases and J by 6 bases, with 12 bases between. The CDR3 totals 13 residues. CDR1 is KGHSH and CDR2 is LQKENI in the germline V gene. The CDR3 DNA follows: TGTGCCAGCTCGCCGACTAGGGGCAATGAGCAGTTCTTC. The encoded protein is CASSPTRGNEQFF.

The V gene is TRBV7-2, the J gene TRBJ2-4; 8 bases are a match to TRBD2. J was trimmed by 0 bases and V by 5 bases; bases with no gene match: 15. This CDR3 spans 19 amino acids. CDR1 SGHTA and CDR2 FQGNSA come from the germline V gene. In DNA form, the CDR3 reads TGTGCCAGCAGCATAACCCACCTCACTAGCGGTTTAGCCAAAAACATTCAGTACTTC. It translates to CASSITHLTSGLAKNIQYF.